A single count supports the clone carrying this T cell receptor (beta chain). In the original analysis: Amplification of reference gene primers was used by the study to estimate nucleated cell counts. Repertoires were generated with immunoSEQ multiplex PCR, while TCRdb's copy carries only in-frame clones and drops some. That table supplies the V and J calls and clone size; D and trimming were determined from the DNA. The repertoire holds 90,000 to 120,000 clones, 70% to 85% seen once, with 20% to 25% in the top ten. This record belongs to a study of blood T cell repertoires in COVID-19. Per the germline V gene, CDR1 is GTSNPN and CDR2 is SVGIG (reference sequence). With 2 bases removed from V and 3 bases from J, the gap between germline ends came to 12 bases. This CDR3 has 14 amino acids.

The material sequenced was peripheral blood. The chain recombines TRBV30 with TRBJ2-3; D possibly corresponds to TRBD2 (5 bases). This TCR derives from a man between 65 and 79 years old with active or convalescent COVID-19. CDR3 amino acids: CAWSQGRTTDTQYF. CDR3 nucleotide sequence: TGTGCCTGGAGTCAAGGCAGGACTACAGATACGCAGTATTTT.